This T cell receptor beta chain was sequenced for a study of T cell responses to AZD1222 COVID-19 vaccine. On this clone itself: Its antigen is unidentified. This sample includes further DNA sequences coding for the same CDR3.

Study-level results: Mostly white British, mostly female donors; authors suggested clonal diversity may be underestimated.

Second-dose intervals near 4 or 12 weeks were combined. The table came from immunoSEQ multiplex PCR; TCRdb's copy has only in-frame clones and leaves some out. Among roughly 140,000 clones listed, 80% to 90% were seen once. V gave up 3 bases and J gave up 0 bases; unmatched junction bases: 0. The CDR3 is 14 amino acids. The germline CDR1 and CDR2 sequences are SEHNR and FQNEAQ (reference sequence). This TCR was recovered from an adult who received the AZD1222 COVID-19 vaccine. The chain carries TRBV7-9 and TRBJ1-1; 8 bases match TRBD1. Here the sequenced sample was peripheral blood, taken 28 days after the second AZD1222 dose. The CDR3 loop is CASSLGQVNTEAFF. The CDR3 DNA follows: TGTGCCAGCAGCTTGGGACAGGTGAACACTGAAGCTTTCTTT.